This paragraph covers one T cell receptor (beta chain) sequence. This clone was picked up one time. No cognate antigen has been identified for it. Base qualities were left out, and no much larger clone turns up one base away. This entry belongs to a study of blood T cell repertoires in COVID-19 (dated by TCRdb to the early 2020s). Notes on the research overall: Samples from collaborators originated in the United States, Italy and Spain and spanned both the acute and convalescent phases of COVID-19. The prospective study material was composed of cDNA or gDNA derived from T cells, B-cell-depleted T cells, or PBMCs. The repertoires were released in a freely available public database intended as a resource for research on the immune response to SARS-CoV-2. Nearly every sample came with metadata listing a de-identified subject ID, COVID-19 status, age in years and sex. The samples were drawn from two sources: the first 160 participants of the ongoing ImmuneRACE study, and some 1,300 subjects contributed by 6 global collaborators. Subjects who had been exposed to COVID-19, were actively infected with it, or had recovered from it provided the deeply sampled blood TCRbeta repertoires that made up the dataset. Where HLA class I and class II types were available, the types were taken from metadata supplied by the sample provider, not from assay-based typing. General conclusions and limits of the study: The amount of clinical and demographic metadata varied by source and participant and was provided uncurated.

From the cysteine through the phenylalanine, the CDR3 covers 15 amino acids. Left in the record is the CDR3 DNA by itself, 45 bases read in frame from the first base. The germline V gene (reference sequence) supplies CDR1 LNHNV and CDR2 YYDKDF. V was cut back by 0 bases and J by 7 bases, leaving a gap of 16 bases between them. The collaborating institutions used their own protocols to collect whole blood in K2EDTA tubes. For TCRbeta analysis, collaborators shipped samples as frozen whole blood, isolated PBMCs, or DNA extracted from either of those sample types. TCRbeta CDR3 regions were amplified from genomic DNA using the immunoSEQ Assay, a bias-controlled multiplex PCR. Under the source paper's analysis protocol: The number of nucleated cells in each sample was estimated by amplification of reference gene primers within the assay. Sequence reads were collapsed and filtered to measure the absolute abundance of every unique TCRbeta CDR3 rearrangement. For each sample, productive Simpson clonality was calculated as the square root of Simpson's diversity index across productive rearrangements. TCRdb retrieved this table from immuneACCESS and kept in-frame rearrangements only. Not all clones are present; in checked studies, unresolved V genes account for under half, and no reason is known for the remainder. That table gives V, J and clone size, and the DNA gave D and trimming. The sample table shows around 120,000 clones, and more than 60% are seen once. Approximately 2.3% of the sample is taken by the ten largest.

This clonotype originated in a woman in her 70s with acute or convalescent COVID-19. Sequenced material: peripheral blood. Recombination joined TRBV15 with TRBJ2-7; the D gene cannot be resolved reliably. The sequenced DNA is TGTGCCACCAGCAGAGATAAGGCGGCCGCCTTGGAGCAGTACTTC. Protein translation: CATSRDKAAALEQYF.